This T cell receptor (beta chain) was sequenced for a study of early T cells in non-severe SARS-CoV-2 infection. This clonotype was counted ten times or more. Attachment of unique molecular identifiers to individual cDNA molecules was performed. Each CDR3 protein gets one entry after TCRdb re-called the 5' RACE reads with MiXCR. The profile covers some 21,000 distinct CDR3 sequences, with 4.2% appearing a single time and 7.2% taken by the ten largest. Trimming took off 0 bases at V and 4 bases at J, with 11 bases between the two ends. The CDR3 has 15 amino acids. Looked up from germline, CDR1 is SGDLS and CDR2 is YYNGEE.

The sequencing input was whole blood. The V and J genes are TRBV9 and TRBJ2-4; D is perhaps TRBD1 or TRBD2 (5 bases each). The receptor's source is an adult who was a healthcare worker with PCR-confirmed SARS-CoV-2 infection or an uninfected control (not recorded which). This CDR3 reads CASSVGGDVKNIQYF. CDR3 bases: TGTGCCAGCAGCGTAGGAGGGGACGTAAAAAACATTCAGTACTTC.